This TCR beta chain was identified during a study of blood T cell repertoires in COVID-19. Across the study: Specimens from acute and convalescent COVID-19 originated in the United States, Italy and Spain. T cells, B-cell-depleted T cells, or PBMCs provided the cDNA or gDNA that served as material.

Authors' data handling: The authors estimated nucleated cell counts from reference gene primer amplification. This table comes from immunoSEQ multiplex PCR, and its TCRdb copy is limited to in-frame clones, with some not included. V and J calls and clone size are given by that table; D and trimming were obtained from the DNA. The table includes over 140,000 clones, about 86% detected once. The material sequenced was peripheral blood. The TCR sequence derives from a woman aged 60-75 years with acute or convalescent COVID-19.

This CDR3 is CASSHGTSGWNEQFF. The CDR3 nucleotides read TGTGCCAGCAGCCATGGGACTAGCGGGTGGAATGAGCAGTTCTTC. V gene TRBV5-6 combines with J gene TRBJ2-1; 12 bases align to TRBD2. V gave up 4 bases and J gave up 7 bases; unmatched junction bases: 6. Germline values: CDR1 SGHDT, CDR2 YYEEEE. The CDR3 covers 15 residues.